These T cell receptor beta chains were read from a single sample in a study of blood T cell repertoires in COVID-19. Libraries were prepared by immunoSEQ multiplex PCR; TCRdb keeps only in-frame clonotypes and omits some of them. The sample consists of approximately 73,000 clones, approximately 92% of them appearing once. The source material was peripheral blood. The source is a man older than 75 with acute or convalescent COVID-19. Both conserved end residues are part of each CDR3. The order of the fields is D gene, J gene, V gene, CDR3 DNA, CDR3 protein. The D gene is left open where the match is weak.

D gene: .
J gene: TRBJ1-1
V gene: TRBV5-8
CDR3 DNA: TGTGCCAGCCCCGGACTAAACACTGAAGCTTTCTTT
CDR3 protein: CASPGLNTEAFF

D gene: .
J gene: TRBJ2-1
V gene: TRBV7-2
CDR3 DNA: TGTGCCAGCAGCTTAGGCCCCGGGACTCTATTTAAACGGCATGAGCAGTTCTTC
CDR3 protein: CASSLGPGTLFKRHEQFF

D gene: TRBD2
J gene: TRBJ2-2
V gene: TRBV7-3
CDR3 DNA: TGTGCCAGCAGCTTAACCCCCGCGGGAAGCGGGGTGAACACCGGGGAGCTGTTTTTT
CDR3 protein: CASSLTPAGSGVNTGELFF

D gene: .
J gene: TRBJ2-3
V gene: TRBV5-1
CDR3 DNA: TGCGCCAGCGGCCCCCGGGACTCCTCGGTGGATACGCAGTATTTT
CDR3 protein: CASGPRDSSVDTQYF

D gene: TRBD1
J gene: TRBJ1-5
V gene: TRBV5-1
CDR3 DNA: TGCGCCAGCAGCCCTCAAACCGACAGGGGGGAAAAGGAGCCGGAGAGCAATCAGCCCCAGCATTTT
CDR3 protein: CASSPQTDRGEKEPESNQPQHF

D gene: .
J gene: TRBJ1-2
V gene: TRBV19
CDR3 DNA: TGTGCCAGTAGTTTTGATCAGGTCGCCTATGGCTACACCTTC
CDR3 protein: CASSFDQVAYGYTF

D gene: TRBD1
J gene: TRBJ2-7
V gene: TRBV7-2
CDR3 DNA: TGTGCCAGCAGCTCTAGGACAGGGTCGCACGAGCAGTACTTC
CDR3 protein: CASSSRTGSHEQYF

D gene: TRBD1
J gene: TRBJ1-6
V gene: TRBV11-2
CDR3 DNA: TGTGCCAGCAGCTCCCTGGGACAGGGTAATTCACCCCTCCACTTT
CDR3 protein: CASSSLGQGNSPLHF

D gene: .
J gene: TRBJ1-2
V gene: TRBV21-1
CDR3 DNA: TGTGCCAGCAGCTCCCCGGACAGGGGGTCTAACTATGGCTACACCTTC
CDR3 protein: CASSSPDRGSNYGYTF

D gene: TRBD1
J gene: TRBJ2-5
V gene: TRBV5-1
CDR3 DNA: TGCGCCAGCAGCTTGGGCGGGACAGGGCAAGAGACCCAGTACTTC
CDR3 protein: CASSLGGTGQETQYF

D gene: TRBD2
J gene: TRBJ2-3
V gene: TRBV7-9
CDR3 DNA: TGTGCCAGCAGTCTCCCGTTTCGGCTAGCGGGAGGGTCGAATACGCAGTATTTT
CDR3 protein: CASSLPFRLAGGSNTQYF

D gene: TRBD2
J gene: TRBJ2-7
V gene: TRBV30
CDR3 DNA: TGTGCCTGTTCCCTGGGACTAGCGGGAGGCTACGAGCAGTACTTC
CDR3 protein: CACSLGLAGGYEQYF

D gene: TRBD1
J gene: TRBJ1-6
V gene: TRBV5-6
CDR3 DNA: TGTGCCAGCAGCCCCGGGACAGGGAGCTCCTATAATTCACCCCTCCACTTT
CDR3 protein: CASSPGTGSSYNSPLHF

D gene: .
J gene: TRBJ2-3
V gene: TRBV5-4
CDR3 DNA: TGTGCCAGCAGCTTAAAAGGGGGCACAGATACGCAGTATTTT
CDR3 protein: CASSLKGGTDTQYF

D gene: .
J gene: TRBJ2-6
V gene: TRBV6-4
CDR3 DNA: TGTGCCAGCAGTGTGGCAGGGCCTGGGGCCAACGTCCTGACTTTC
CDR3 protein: CASSVAGPGANVLTF

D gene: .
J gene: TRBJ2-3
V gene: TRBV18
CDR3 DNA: TGTGCCAGCTCACCAGAAGGTCCACAGGTCCCAGATACGCAGTATTTT
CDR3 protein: CASSPEGPQVPDTQYF